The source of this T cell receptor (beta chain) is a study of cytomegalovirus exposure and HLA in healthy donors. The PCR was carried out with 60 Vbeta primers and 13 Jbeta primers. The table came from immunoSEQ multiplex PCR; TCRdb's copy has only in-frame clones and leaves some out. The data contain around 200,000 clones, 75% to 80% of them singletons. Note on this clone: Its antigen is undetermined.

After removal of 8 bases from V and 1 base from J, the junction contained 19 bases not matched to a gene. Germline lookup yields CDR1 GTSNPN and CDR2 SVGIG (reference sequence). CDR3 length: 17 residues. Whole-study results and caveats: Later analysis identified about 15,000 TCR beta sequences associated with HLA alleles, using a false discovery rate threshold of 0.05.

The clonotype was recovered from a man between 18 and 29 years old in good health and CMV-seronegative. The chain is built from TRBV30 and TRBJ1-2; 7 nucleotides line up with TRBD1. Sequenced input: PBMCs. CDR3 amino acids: CAGLKGGGTVDNYGYTF. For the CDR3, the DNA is TGTGCCGGACTAAAAGGGGGCGGGACAGTTGATAACTATGGCTACACCTTC.